What follows are 28 T cell receptor beta chains derived from one specimen sequenced in a study of cytomegalovirus exposure and HLA in healthy donors. Sequenced by immunoSEQ multiplex PCR; TCRdb stores in-frame clones only, minus some. The profile covers about 160,000 clones, with approximately 86% appearing a single time and around 2% taken by the ten largest. The sample was PBMCs. These receptors were taken from a woman aged 18-35 years in good health and CMV-seronegative.

The genes are TRBV7-2 and TRBJ1-1; 8 nucleotides line up with TRBD1. Germline V CDR1 and CDR2: SGHTA, FQGNSA. The CDR3 is 15 residues long. V lost 5 bases, J lost 1 base, and 6 bases stayed unmatched. The CDR3 spells CASSTTGGENTEAFF. As DNA, the CDR3 is TGTGCCAGCAGCACTACAGGGGGGGAGAACACTGAAGCTTTCTTT.

The chain joins TRBV5-6 to TRBJ1-5; D not certain. This CDR3 is built from 13 residues. The germline V gene has CDR1 SGHDT and CDR2 YYEEEE. Trimming took off 1 base at V and 6 bases at J, with 8 bases between the two ends. CDR3 residues: CASSLSAGQPQHF. DNA of the CDR3: TGTGCCAGCAGCTTGAGTGCAGGTCAGCCCCAGCATTTT.

J is TRBJ2-5 and V is TRBV6-5; D is unresolved. Germline V gene lookup returns CDR1 MNHEY and CDR2 SVGAGI. The CDR3 is 14 amino acids. The V end was cut by 2 bases, the J end by 2 bases, with 9 bases between. The CDR3 here is CASSYALDQETQYF. In DNA form, the CDR3 reads TGTGCCAGCAGTTACGCGCTTGATCAAGAGACCCAGTACTTC.

The chain joins TRBV18 to TRBJ1-2, with D maybe TRBD1 (5 bases). This CDR3 region has 16 residues. Germline V gives CDR1 KGHSH, CDR2 LQKENI. Between the trimmed V and J ends, which lost 0 bases and 8 bases, there was a span of 19 bases. The CDR3 loop reads CASSPPTLRTSSGYTF. The CDR3 DNA reads as TGTGCCAGCTCACCACCGACCCTCAGGACAAGTAGCGGCTACACCTTC.

CDR3 coding DNA: TGTGCCAGCGGTCGGGGGAGACCCCCGCTAGGAAATGAAGCTTTCTTT. It yields the protein CASGRGRPPLGNEAFF. The chain couples TRBV5-8 to TRBJ1-1; possibly TRBD1 for D (5 bases). V was clipped by 7 bases and J by 7 bases, with 26 bases between them. Germline V gene data show CDR1 as SGHTS and CDR2 as YDEGEE. The CDR3 length is 16 residues.

This CDR3 reads CSVEGTGRGADTQYF. Here the CDR3 DNA reads TGCAGCGTTGAAGGGACAGGTAGGGGGGCAGATACGCAGTATTTT. The chain combines TRBV29-1 with TRBJ2-3; a weak D match, TRBD1 (7 bases). The CDR3 has 15 amino acids. With 1 base removed from V and 4 bases from J, the gap between germline ends came to 15 bases. Germline CDR1 reads SQVTM; CDR2 reads ANQGSEA.

The V gene is TRBV7-2, the J gene TRBJ1-6; no clear D gene. Trimming pared 6 bases from V and 8 bases from J, leaving 11 bases between. Germline CDR1 and CDR2: SGHTA and FQGNSA. The CDR3 is 13 amino acids. The DNA of the CDR3 is TGTGCCAGCAGACGGGAGATCCATTCACCCCTCCACTTT. It encodes CASRREIHSPLHF.

The chain is built from TRBV7-2 and TRBJ2-7; TRBD1 matches 7 bases. CDR1 is SGHTA, CDR2 FQGNSA, per germline. Trimming removed 6 bases from V and 5 bases from J; junction bases left unmatched: 4. This CDR3 spans 12 amino acids. The CDR3 nucleotides read TGTGCCAGCAGTTTCCAGGGGGACGAGCAGTACTTC. Protein product: CASSFQGDEQYF.

The chain joins TRBV5-8 to TRBJ1-3; D is undetermined. Germline assignment: CDR1 SGHTS and CDR2 YDEGEE. This CDR3 has 14 residues. V was trimmed by 6 bases and J by 4 bases, leaving 14 bases between them. The CDR3 sequence is CASTLGEDGNTIYF. The CDR3 DNA follows: TGTGCCAGCACTCTTGGGGAGGACGGAAACACCATATATTTT.

The J gene is TRBJ1-3, the V gene TRBV6-5, with D possibly TRBD1 on 5 matching bases. From germline, CDR1 is MNHEY and CDR2 SVGAGI. Trimming cost V 0 bases and J 3 bases, with 9 bases left between them. The CDR3 contains 15 residues. The CDR3 DNA sequence: TGTGCCAGCAGTTACTCGGGAAGGGGTGGAAACACCATATATTTT. Protein: CASSYSGRGGNTIYF.

Comments on this clone: Other DNA sequences within the sample encode an identical CDR3. V is TRBV9 and J is TRBJ2-3; 13 bases are a match to TRBD2. In germline, CDR1 is SGDLS, CDR2 YYNGEE. This CDR3 spans 16 amino acids. Trimming at V came to 4 bases and at J to 6 bases, leaving 8 bases not matched to a gene. In nucleotides, the CDR3 is TGTGCCAGCAGCCCAAGGACTAGCGGGAGAGTGGATACGCAGTATTTT. Translation: CASSPRTSGRVDTQYF. The full variable domain, rest sourced from reference TRBV9 and TRBJ2-3, is DSGVTQTPKHLITATGQRVTLRCSPRSGDLSVYWYQQSLDQGLQFLIQYYNGEERAKGNILERFSAQQFPDLHSELNLSSLELGDSALYFCASSPRTSGRVDTQYFGPGTRLTVL.

The chain carries TRBV9 and TRBJ1-5; TRBD1 matches 7 bases. The V gene's germline CDR1 is SGDLS and CDR2 YYNGEE. CDR3 length: 15 amino acids. V was pared by 0 bases and J by 5 bases, with 5 bases of the junction left unmatched. The chain's CDR3 is CASSVATGPDQPQHF. CDR3 in DNA: TGTGCCAGCAGCGTAGCGACAGGGCCTGATCAGCCCCAGCATTTT.

In DNA, the CDR3 is TGTGCCAGCAGCTTAAGTGTGGGGACAGGAATTCTAAATGGCTACACCTTC. The encoded protein is CASSLSVGTGILNGYTF. The V and J genes are TRBV7-6 and TRBJ1-2, with 8 bases that match TRBD1. V lost 2 bases, J lost 6 bases, and 14 bases stayed unmatched. Germline V gives CDR1 SGHVS, CDR2 FNYEAQ. This CDR3 has 17 residues.

The chain joins TRBV2 to TRBJ1-2; 9 bases line up with TRBD1. The CDR3 runs 16 residues. Per germline, CDR1 SNHLY and CDR2 FYNNEI. With 2 bases clipped from V and 5 bases from J, the junction kept 9 bases outside the gene matches. The chain's CDR3 is CASSELGTGKEYGYTF. CDR3 sequence (DNA): TGTGCCAGCAGTGAACTGGGGACAGGGAAAGAATATGGCTACACCTTC.

The chain employs TRBV2 and TRBJ2-7; TRBD2 matches 14 bases. Germline CDR1 is SNHLY and CDR2 is FYNNEI. This CDR3 contains 19 residues. J lost 7 bases, V lost 2 bases, and 16 bases had no gene match. The CDR3 nucleotides are TGTGCCAGCAGTGAAAGGGATTCTATGGGACTAGCGGGAGTTGGGGAGCAGTACTTC. Translated: CASSERDSMGLAGVGEQYF.

The chain links TRBV6-5 to TRBJ2-7; 7 nucleotides align to TRBD1. Germline V gene lookup returns CDR1 MNHEY and CDR2 SVGAGI. Unmatched junction bases numbered 7, after V lost 2 bases and J lost 3 bases. The CDR3 consists of 15 residues. The CDR3 region has the DNA TGTGCCAGCAGTTACGGGACAGCCTTAAGCTACGAGCAGTACTTC. The encoded protein is CASSYGTALSYEQYF.

This clone was recorded a few times. This chain connects TRBV20-1 to TRBJ1-1, with 10 bases matching TRBD1. The CDR3 sequence is 11 residues long. Germline V lookup: CDR1 DFQATT, CDR2 SNEGSKA (reference sequence). V lost 5 bases, J lost 10 bases, and 4 bases stayed unmatched. CDR3 sequence reads: CSAAGDRGAFF. The CDR3 DNA sequence: TGCAGTGCTGCTGGGGACAGGGGAGCTTTCTTT.

The chain recombines TRBV19 with TRBJ2-2, with D possibly TRBD1 on 6 matching bases. The germline gives CDR1 LNHDA, CDR2 SQIVND (reference sequence). The ends were cut back, 2 bases at V and 0 bases at J, with 19 bases in the middle. The length of the CDR3 is 19 residues. The DNA of the CDR3 is TGTGCCAGTAGTATATCGACAGGTATCCCTCCCGCGAACACCGGGGAGCTGTTTTTT. It translates to CASSISTGIPPANTGELFF.

The V and J genes are TRBV14 and TRBJ1-2; no firm D call. Per germline, CDR1 SGHDN and CDR2 FVKESK. This CDR3 has 16 amino acids. V was shortened by 0 bases and J by 7 bases, with 18 bases between the two germline ends. The DNA for the CDR3 is TGTGCCAGCAGCCAAGACAGTCTGCTTCGACACATTGGCTACACCTTC. Protein product: CASSQDSLLRHIGYTF.

The rearrangement uses TRBV5-1 and TRBJ2-5; D is ambiguous. From germline, CDR1 is SGHRS and CDR2 YFSETQ. The ends were cut back, 5 bases at V and 7 bases at J, with 12 bases in the middle. This CDR3 contains 12 residues. CDR3 sequence: CASSEKSRTQYF. As DNA, the CDR3 is TGCGCCAGCAGTGAGAAGTCGCGGACCCAGTACTTC.

The chain employs TRBV4-1 and TRBJ2-7, with D possibly being TRBD2 (6 bases). The CDR3 runs to 15 residues. Deletions cut 4 bases from V and 7 bases from J, with 20 bases between. Per germline, CDR1 MGHRA and CDR2 YSYEKL. Here the CDR3 reads CASSPSSKGGKEQYF. DNA for the CDR3: TGCGCCAGCAGCCCATCAAGTAAGGGAGGTAAAGAGCAGTACTTC.

V is TRBV5-1 and J is TRBJ2-3; D perhaps matches TRBD2 (5 bases). The CDR3 consists of 18 residues. Germline V gene data show CDR1 as SGHRS and CDR2 as YFSETQ. V lost 3 bases to trimming and J lost 0 bases, with 20 bases between them. The CDR3 DNA reads TGCGCCAGCAGCTCCACCCTAGTCTATGGCGGGAGCACAGATACGCAGTATTTT. It encodes CASSSTLVYGGSTDTQYF. The complete variable domain, with remaining parts taken from reference TRBV5-1 and TRBJ2-3, reads KAGVTQTPRYLIKTRGQQVTLSCSPISGHRSVSWYQQTPGQGLQFLFEYFSETQRNKGNFPGRFSGRQFSNSRSEMNVSTLELGDSALYLCASSSTLVYGGSTDTQYFGPGTRLTVL.

The chain carries TRBV6-1 and TRBJ1-2; D is uncertain. Per germline, CDR1 MNHNS and CDR2 SASEGT. This CDR3 region has 14 residues. Trimming pared 4 bases from V and 5 bases from J, leaving 14 bases between. DNA of the CDR3: TGTGCCAGCAGTGTTGACTACGCGGGATATGGCTACACCTTC. It is translated as CASSVDYAGYGYTF.

Written as DNA, the CDR3 is TGCGCCAGCAGCCCTGAGGTCGACACTGAAGCTTTCTTT. Translating it yields CASSPEVDTEAFF. The rearrangement uses TRBV4-1 and TRBJ1-1; D gene unclear. Per germline, CDR1 MGHRA and CDR2 YSYEKL. The V end was cut by 4 bases, the J end by 3 bases, with 9 bases between. CDR3 size: 13 residues.

The V call is TRBV9, the J call TRBJ1-1, with 10 bases aligning to TRBD1. This CDR3 is built from 13 residues. In germline, CDR1 is SGDLS, CDR2 YYNGEE. V was pared by 2 bases and J by 8 bases, with 3 bases of the junction left unmatched. CDR3 sequence (DNA): TGTGCCAGCAGCGTCGACAGGGGGCAAGAAGCTTTCTTT. It codes for CASSVDRGQEAFF.

In this sample, this clone turned up once. The chain joins TRBV10-2 to TRBJ1-2; 7 nucleotides align to TRBD1. From germline, CDR1 is WSHSY and CDR2 SAAADI. This CDR3 spans 15 amino acids. Losses at the gene ends were 3 bases for V and 5 bases for J; bases not matched to a gene: 9. CDR3: CASSDFPGTVYGYTF. The CDR3 nucleotides read TGCGCCAGCAGTGATTTTCCTGGGACAGTTTATGGCTACACCTTC.

The V and J genes are TRBV27 and TRBJ2-7; D not certain. Trimming removed 6 bases from V and 5 bases from J, with 8 bases in between. CDR3 length equals 11 residues. CDR1 MNHEY and CDR2 SMNVEV come from the germline V gene (reference sequence). CDR3 amino acids: CASRHTNEQYF. The DNA for the CDR3 is TGTGCCAGCAGGCACACTAACGAGCAGTACTTC.

V and J are TRBV10-3 and TRBJ1-1; TRBD1 agrees at 7 bases. The V and J ends lost 3 bases and 4 bases, in that order; junction bases with no gene match: 5. This CDR3 has 14 amino acids. Germline CDR1 is ENHRY and CDR2 is SYGVKD. CDR3 nucleotide sequence: TGTGCCATCAGTGACTTCCCAGGGGGCACTGAAGCTTTCTTT. It is translated as CAISDFPGGTEAFF.